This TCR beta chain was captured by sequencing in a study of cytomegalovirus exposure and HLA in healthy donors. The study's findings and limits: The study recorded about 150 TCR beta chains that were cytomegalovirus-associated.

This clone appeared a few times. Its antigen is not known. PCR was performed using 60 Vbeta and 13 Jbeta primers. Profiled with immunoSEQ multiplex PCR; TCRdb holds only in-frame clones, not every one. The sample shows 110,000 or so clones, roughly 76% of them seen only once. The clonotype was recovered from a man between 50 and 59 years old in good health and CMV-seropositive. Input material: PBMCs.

The CDR3 loop is CASSRRHPGLAGITQETQYF. Written as DNA, the CDR3 is TGTGCCAGCAGCCGACGTCATCCGGGACTAGCGGGGATAACCCAAGAGACCCAGTACTTC. The chain carries TRBV9 and TRBJ2-5; TRBD2 matches at 13 bases. This CDR3 comprises 20 residues. Germline V gene sequence: CDR1 SGDLS, CDR2 YYNGEE. The trim removed 4 bases at V and 1 base at J, leaving 16 bases unmatched.